The 14 T cell receptor beta chains reported below all come from one sample, sequenced in a study of blood T cell repertoires in COVID-19. Assay used: immunoSEQ multiplex PCR; TCRdb lists only in-frame clones, some missing. The sample shows 140,000 to 150,000 clones, 81% of them seen only once. Sequencing used peripheral blood. The receptors derive from a human donor in a cohort sampled during active COVID-19.

The chain links TRBV28 to TRBJ2-7; TRBD2 matches at 8 bases. Trimming removed 3 bases from V and 5 bases from J; junction bases left unmatched: 12. Germline lookup yields CDR1 MDHEN and CDR2 SYDVKM. The CDR3 has 16 residues. CDR3: CASSLLAGGGFDEQYF. In DNA, the CDR3 is TGTGCCAGCAGTTTGCTTGCCGGGGGGGGGTTCGACGAGCAGTACTTC. Drawing the rest from reference TRBV28 and TRBJ2-7, the complete variable domain is DVKVTQSSRYLVKRTGEKVFLECVQDMDHENMFWYRQDPGLGLRLIYFSYDVKMKEKGDIPEGYSVSREKKERFSLILESASTNQTSMYLCASSLLAGGGFDEQYFGPGTRLTVT.

The chain has TRBV6-5 and TRBJ1-2; TRBD1 agrees at 9 bases. J was trimmed by 5 bases and V by 6 bases; bases with no gene match: 4. Germline V CDR1 and CDR2: MNHEY, SVGAGI. The CDR3 is 13 amino acids. This CDR3 is CASSETGGYGYTF. The CDR3 DNA follows: TGTGCCAGCAGCGAGACAGGGGGGTATGGCTACACCTTC.

The chain recombines TRBV7-3 with TRBJ2-1; 8 bases match TRBD2. CDR3 length: 14 amino acids. With V trimmed by 5 bases and J by 8 bases, 8 bases remained unmatched. CDR1 and CDR2 from the germline V gene are SGHTA and FQGTGA. Here the CDR3 reads CASSPTGTRDEQFF. CDR3 nucleotides: TGTGCCAGCAGCCCGACCGGGACTAGGGATGAGCAGTTCTTC. Using reference TRBV7-3 and TRBJ2-1 for the parts outside the CDR3, the full variable domain is GAGVSQTPSNKVTEKGKYVELRCDPISGHTALYWYRQSLGQGPEFLIYFQGTGAADDSGLPNDRFFAVRPEGSVSTLKIQRTERGDSAVYLCASSPTGTRDEQFFGPGTRLTVL.

The chain carries TRBV5-1 and TRBJ2-3; D not resolved. V lost 1 base to trimming and J lost 3 bases, with 9 bases between them. The CDR3 extends over 14 amino acids. Per germline, CDR1 SGHRS and CDR2 YFSETQ. Here the CDR3 DNA reads TGCGCCAGCAGCTTGTTTGGGCAGACAGATACGCAGTATTTT. Translated, it gives CASSLFGQTDTQYF.

The rearrangement uses TRBV7-2 and TRBJ1-5, with D possibly matching TRBD1 (6 bases). The CDR3 is 17 residues long. The V gene lost 1 base and the J gene lost 5 bases, with 18 bases spanning the gap. Looked up from germline, CDR1 is SGHTA and CDR2 is FQGNSA. CDR3 DNA sequence: TGTGCCAGCAGCTTAGGGGGGCTCGCGAGGAATTATCAGCCCCAGCATTTT. It translates to CASSLGGLARNYQPQHF.

This chain joins TRBV5-1 and TRBJ2-3, with a possible D match to TRBD2 (6 bases). V lost 4 bases and J lost 1, with 13 bases in between. The CDR3 loop spans 15 amino acids. CDR1 SGHRS and CDR2 YFSETQ come from the germline V gene. The CDR3 region is CASSQRGGGTDTQYF. As DNA, the CDR3 is TGCGCCAGCAGCCAACGGGGAGGTGGCACAGATACGCAGTATTTT.

For this clone: Other DNA sequences in the sample encode the same CDR3. The chain couples TRBV7-9 to TRBJ1-3; TRBD1 agrees at 11 bases. Trimming removed 5 bases from V and 2 bases from J; junction bases left unmatched: 2. Germline CDR1 is SEHNR and CDR2 is FQNEAQ (reference sequence). The CDR3 has 15 residues. CDR3 in DNA: TGTGCCAGCAGCAGGGACAGGGGGACTGGAAACACCATATATTTT. Protein: CASSRDRGTGNTIYF.

The J gene is TRBJ2-5, the V gene TRBV28, with D tentatively TRBD2 (6 bases). V gave up 7 bases and J gave up 5 bases, with 17 bases separating them. Germline V gene sequence: CDR1 MDHEN, CDR2 SYDVKM. The CDR3 spans 14 residues. The DNA of the CDR3 is TGTGCCAGCATTCAAGACGGGACTTTTGAGACCCAGTACTTC. Protein product: CASIQDGTFETQYF.

The chain joins TRBV20-1 to TRBJ1-5, with no clear D. V was cut by 6 bases and J by 6 bases, with 6 bases left in between. This CDR3 has 10 residues. Germline V gives CDR1 DFQATT, CDR2 SNEGSKA (reference sequence). The chain's CDR3 is CSAGAQPQHF. The CDR3 coding sequence is TGCAGTGCCGGAGCTCAGCCCCAGCATTTT.

The chain is built from TRBV5-6 and TRBJ2-1; D ambiguous. Germline V gene data show CDR1 as SGHDT and CDR2 as YYEEEE. This CDR3 comprises 15 residues. V dropped 0 bases and J dropped 0 bases, with 7 bases sitting between them. The DNA of the CDR3 is TGTGCCAGCAGCTTGGAACAGTACTCCTACAATGAGCAGTTCTTC. This gives the protein CASSLEQYSYNEQFF.

This clone was counted a single time. J is TRBJ2-5 and V is TRBV3-1 (or the pseudogene TRBV3-2); TRBD2 aligns across 9 bases. CDR3 length: 16 amino acids. Germline CDR1 and CDR2: LGHDT and YNNKEL (reference sequence). V shed 0 bases and J 0 bases; nucleotides not matched to a gene: 2. The CDR3 DNA sequence: TGTGCCAGCAGCCAAGATCCTAGCGGGAACCAAGAGACCCAGTACTTC. This codes for CASSQDPSGNQETQYF.

This clone turned up a few times. In DNA, the CDR3 is TGTGCCAGCTCACCACCGAACCAGGGGGCTATCGAGCAGTACTTC. Translated, it gives CASSPPNQGAIEQYF. V usage is TRBV18 and J usage is TRBJ2-7; 8 nucleotides line up with TRBD1. CDR3 length equals 15 residues. V was clipped by 0 bases and J by 6 bases; unmatched bases: 7. CDR1 is KGHSH, CDR2 LQKENI, per germline.

This rearrangement joins TRBV6-5 to TRBJ2-1; 9 nucleotides match TRBD2. Germline V gene sequence: CDR1 MNHEY, CDR2 SVGAGI. Trimming removed 5 bases from V and 1 base from J; junction bases left unmatched: 3. The CDR3 length is 15 residues. The CDR3 DNA follows: TGTGCCAGCAGTCCGACTAGCGGTTCCTACAATGAGCAGTTCTTC. Amino acid sequence: CASSPTSGSYNEQFF.

The V gene is TRBV20-1, the J gene TRBJ2-7, with D possibly matching TRBD1 (6 bases). Between the trimmed V and J ends, which lost 4 bases and 3 bases, there was a span of 7 bases. The CDR3 spans 11 residues. Germline CDR1 is DFQATT and CDR2 is SNEGSKA (reference sequence). The DNA of the CDR3 is TGCAGTGCTAACAGGGTCTACGAGCAGTACTTC. Amino acid sequence: CSANRVYEQYF.